This T cell receptor beta chain comes out of a study of early T cells in non-severe SARS-CoV-2 infection. About the study: Bulk RNA isolated from unsorted whole blood underwent sequencing; chains were not paired.

This clonotype has just a few counts. Its antigen remains unknown. Trimming left V 0 bases short and J 6 bases short, with 8 bases between. CDR1 LNHDA and CDR2 SQIVND come from the germline V gene (reference sequence). This CDR3 spans 14 amino acids. Attached unique molecular identifiers marked individual cDNA molecules. One entry per CDR3 protein results from TCRdb running MiXCR on the 5' RACE reads. Of under 100,000 distinct CDR3 sequences listed, 8% to 13% are singletons. Regarding the study as a whole: VDJdb-based matching was biased toward anti-spike CD8 responses and missed private and CD4 specificities.

Sample: whole blood. This sequence joins TRBV19 and TRBJ2-2, with a tentative D call TRBD2 (6 bases). The TCR was taken from an adult who was a healthcare worker with PCR-confirmed SARS-CoV-2 infection or an uninfected control (not recorded which). In DNA form, the CDR3 reads TGTGCCAGTAGTATAGAGGGGGGACCCGGGGAGCTGTTTTTT. Translation gives CASSIEGGPGELFF.